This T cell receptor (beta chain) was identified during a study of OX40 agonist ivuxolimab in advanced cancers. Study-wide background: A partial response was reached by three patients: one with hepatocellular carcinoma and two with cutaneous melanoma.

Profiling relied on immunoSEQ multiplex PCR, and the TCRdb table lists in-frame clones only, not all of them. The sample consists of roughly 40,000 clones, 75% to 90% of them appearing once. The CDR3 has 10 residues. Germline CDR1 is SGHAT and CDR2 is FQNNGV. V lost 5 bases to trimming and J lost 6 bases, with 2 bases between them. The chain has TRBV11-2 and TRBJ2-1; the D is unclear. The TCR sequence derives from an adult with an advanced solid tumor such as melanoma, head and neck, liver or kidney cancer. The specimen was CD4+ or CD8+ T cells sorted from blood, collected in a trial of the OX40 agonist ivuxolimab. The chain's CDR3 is CASSRNEQFF. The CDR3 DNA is TGTGCCAGCAGCCGCAATGAGCAGTTCTTC. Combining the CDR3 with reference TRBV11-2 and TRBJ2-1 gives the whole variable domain EAGVAQSPRYKIIEKRQSVAFWCNPISGHATLYWYQQILGQGPKLLIQFQNNGVVDDSQLPKDRFSAERLKGVDSTLKIQPAKLEDSAVYLCASSRNEQFFGPGTRLTVL.